Listed here is a single T cell receptor (beta chain). These data originate in a study of blood T cell repertoires in COVID-19. Study at large: Acute and convalescent COVID-19 samples came from the United States, Italy and Spain. Sources were T cells, B-cell-depleted T cells, or PBMCs; the material itself was cDNA or gDNA.

Original processing notes: By means of reference gene primer amplification, nucleated cell counts were estimated. Using immunoSEQ multiplex PCR, the repertoire was profiled, and TCRdb retains in-frame clones only, with some absent. V and J calls plus clone size are reproduced from that table; the DNA served to infer D and trimming. The sample records some 220,000 clones, over 60% being singletons. J lost 6 bases, V lost 4 bases, and 6 bases had no gene match. CDR1 is LGHDT and CDR2 is YNNKEL in the germline V gene (reference sequence). This CDR3 has 16 amino acids. This sequence originates from a woman between 70 and 85 years old with acute or convalescent COVID-19. The sample taken for sequencing was peripheral blood. The chain recombines TRBV3-1 (or the pseudogene TRBV3-2) with TRBJ2-5; 15 bases agree with TRBD2. Here the CDR3 reads CASSPTGTSGGKTQYF. The CDR3 nucleotides read TGTGCCAGCAGCCCGACCGGGACTAGCGGGGGGAAGACCCAGTACTTC.